This TCR beta chain was sequenced in a study of blood T cell repertoires in COVID-19. As for the study in general: Samples of COVID-19 (acute and convalescent) were obtained from the United States, Italy and Spain.

V was clipped by 5 bases and J by 6 bases; unmatched bases: 8. CDR1 is SQVTM, CDR2 ANQGSEA, per germline. This CDR3 has 14 amino acids. Cohort assignment relied on participant-reported clinical history. The assay was immunoSEQ multiplex PCR, and TCRdb's table has in-frame clones only and misses some. This table has some 200,000 clones, roughly four fifths appearing once. The sequence was obtained from a man aged 35-49 years who had recovered from COVID-19. The sample comprised PBMCs or T cells enriched from blood (not recorded which). This chain joins TRBV29-1 and TRBJ2-1, with 9 bases identical to TRBD1. The CDR3 here is CSVQRTGASNEQFF. CDR3 sequence (DNA): TGCAGCGTTCAACGGACAGGGGCGAGCAATGAGCAGTTCTTC.